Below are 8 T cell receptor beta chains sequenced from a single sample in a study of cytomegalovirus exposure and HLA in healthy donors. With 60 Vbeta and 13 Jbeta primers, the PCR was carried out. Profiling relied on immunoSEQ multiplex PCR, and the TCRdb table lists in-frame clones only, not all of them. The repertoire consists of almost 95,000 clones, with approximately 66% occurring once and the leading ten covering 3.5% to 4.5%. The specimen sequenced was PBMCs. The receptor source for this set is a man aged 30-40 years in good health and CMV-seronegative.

In nucleotides, the CDR3 is TGTGCTAGTGGTTTGCGGGGTTCTGAAGCTTTCTTT. It specifies CASGLRGSEAFF. The chain uses TRBV12-5 and TRBJ1-1; the D is unclear. Germline assignment: CDR1 LGHNT and CDR2 FRNRAP. V was cut by 2 bases and J by 6 bases, with 7 bases left in between. This CDR3 has 12 amino acids.

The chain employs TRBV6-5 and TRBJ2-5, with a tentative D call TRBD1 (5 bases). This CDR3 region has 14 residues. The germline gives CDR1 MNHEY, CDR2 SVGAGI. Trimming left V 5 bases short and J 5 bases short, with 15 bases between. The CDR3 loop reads CASSETGSYETQYF. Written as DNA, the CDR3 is TGTGCCAGCAGTGAAACAGGAAGTTACGAGACCCAGTACTTC.

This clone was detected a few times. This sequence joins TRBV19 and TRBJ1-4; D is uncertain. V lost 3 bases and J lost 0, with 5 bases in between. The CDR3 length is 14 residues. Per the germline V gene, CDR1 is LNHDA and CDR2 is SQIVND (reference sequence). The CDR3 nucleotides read TGTGCCAGTAGTATCGGGGCAACTAATGAAAAACTGTTTTTT. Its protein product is CASSIGATNEKLFF.

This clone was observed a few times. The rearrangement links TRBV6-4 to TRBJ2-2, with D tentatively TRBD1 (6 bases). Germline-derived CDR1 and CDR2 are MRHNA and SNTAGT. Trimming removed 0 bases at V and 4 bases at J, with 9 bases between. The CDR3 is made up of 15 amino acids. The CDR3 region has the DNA TGTGCCAGCAGTGACTCCACAGGGAGCACCGGGGAGCTGTTTTTT. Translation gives CASSDSTGSTGELFF.

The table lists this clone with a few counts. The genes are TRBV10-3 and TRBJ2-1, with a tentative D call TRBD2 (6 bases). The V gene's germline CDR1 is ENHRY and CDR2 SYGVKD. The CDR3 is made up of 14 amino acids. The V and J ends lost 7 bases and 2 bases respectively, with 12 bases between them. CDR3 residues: CAIKSRGTYNEQFF. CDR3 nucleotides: TGTGCCATCAAATCACGGGGGACCTACAATGAGCAGTTCTTC.

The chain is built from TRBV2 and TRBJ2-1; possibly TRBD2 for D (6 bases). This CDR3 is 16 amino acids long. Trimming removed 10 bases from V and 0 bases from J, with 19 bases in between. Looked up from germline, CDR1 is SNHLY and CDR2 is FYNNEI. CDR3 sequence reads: CAIIPPGGNSYNEQFF. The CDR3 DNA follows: TGTGCCATAATACCCCCTGGCGGGAACTCCTACAATGAGCAGTTCTTC.

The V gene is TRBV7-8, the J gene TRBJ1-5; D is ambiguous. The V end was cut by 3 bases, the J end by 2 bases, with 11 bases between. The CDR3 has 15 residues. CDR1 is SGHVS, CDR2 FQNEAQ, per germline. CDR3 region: CASSFRRVGNQPQHF. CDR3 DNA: TGTGCCAGCAGCTTTAGGAGGGTTGGCAATCAGCCCCAGCATTTT.

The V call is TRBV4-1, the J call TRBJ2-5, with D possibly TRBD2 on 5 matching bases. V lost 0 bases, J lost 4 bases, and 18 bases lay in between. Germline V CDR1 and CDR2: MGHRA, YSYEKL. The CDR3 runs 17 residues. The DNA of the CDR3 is TGCGCCAGCAGCCAAGATCGAGCGGTTGTGGGCCGAGAGACCCAGTACTTC. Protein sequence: CASSQDRAVVGRETQYF.